This T cell receptor (beta chain) was identified during a study of vaccination effects on CD4 cells after COVID-19. Antigen-specific CD4+ T cells were first expanded with viral peptide pools by the ViraFEST assay and only then sequenced. Investigators separated out CD4+ T cells once around nine days of culture had passed. People in the vaccine group had not been infected with SARS-CoV-2 before, and their nucleocapsid antibodies were negative. Cultures used fewer than 2.5 million PBMC per well, 7.5 to 10 IU/ml IL-2 and roughly 10 ug/ml peptides. TCRdb's copy holds only in-frame clones and misses some; the assay was immunoSEQ multiplex PCR. This sample has nearly 35,000 clones, with around 73% found just once. Germline V CDR1 and CDR2: SGHRS, YFSETQ. The CDR3 loop spans 14 amino acids. V was pared by 4 bases and J by 3 bases, with 11 bases between. This clone was seen more than once but under ten times. Its target is unknown.

The chain links TRBV5-1 to TRBJ2-1; D remains ambiguous. The source was CD4+ T cells from PBMCs cultured with HCoV-OC43 spike peptides, collected before COVID-19 vaccination. Specified subset: HCoV-OC43 spike overlapping peptide pool stimulation. The TCR sequence derives from a human donor who received a COVID-19 vaccine. Written as DNA, the CDR3 is TGCGCCAGCAGCCCGTCGTCGAACTACAATGAGCAGTTCTTC. As protein: CASSPSSNYNEQFF.